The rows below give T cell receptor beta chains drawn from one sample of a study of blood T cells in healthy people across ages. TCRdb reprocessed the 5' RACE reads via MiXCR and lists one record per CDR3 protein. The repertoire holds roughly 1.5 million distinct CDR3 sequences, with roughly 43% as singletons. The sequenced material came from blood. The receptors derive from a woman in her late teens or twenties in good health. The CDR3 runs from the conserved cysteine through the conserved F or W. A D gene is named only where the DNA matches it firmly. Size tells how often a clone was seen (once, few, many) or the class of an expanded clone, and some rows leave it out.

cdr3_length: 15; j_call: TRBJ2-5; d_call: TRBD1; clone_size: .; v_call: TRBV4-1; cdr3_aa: CASSQDWGQGFEQYF; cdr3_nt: TGCGCCAGCAGCCAAGATTGGGGACAGGGGTTTGAGCAGTACTTC
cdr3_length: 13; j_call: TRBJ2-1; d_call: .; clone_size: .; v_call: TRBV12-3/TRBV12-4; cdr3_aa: CASSLPSYNGQFF; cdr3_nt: TGTGCCAGCAGTTTGCCCAGTTACAATGGGCAGTTCTTC
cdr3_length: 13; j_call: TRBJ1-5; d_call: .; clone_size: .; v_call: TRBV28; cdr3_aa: CASSPGLRQPQHF; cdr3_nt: TGTGCCAGCAGTCCAGGGTTAAGGCAGCCCCAGCATTTT
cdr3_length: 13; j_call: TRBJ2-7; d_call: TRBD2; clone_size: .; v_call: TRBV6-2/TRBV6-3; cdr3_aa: CASKREGLYEQYF; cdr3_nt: TGTGCCAGCAAACGGGAGGGCCTGTACGAGCAGTACTTC
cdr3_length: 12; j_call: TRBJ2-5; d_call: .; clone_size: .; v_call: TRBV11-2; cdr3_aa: CASSLMHETQYF; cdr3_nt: TGTGCCAGCAGCTTGATGCACGAGACCCAGTACTTC
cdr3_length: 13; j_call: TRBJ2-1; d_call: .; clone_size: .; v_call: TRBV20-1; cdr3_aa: CIPVRPPYNVQFF; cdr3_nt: TGCATCCCGGTCCGACCGCCCTACAATGTGCAGTTCTTC
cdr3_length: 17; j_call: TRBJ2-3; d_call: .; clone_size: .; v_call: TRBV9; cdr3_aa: CASKRQGLAGGTDTQYF; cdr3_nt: TGTGCCAGCAAACGACAGGGTCTAGCGGGCGGCACAGATACGCAGTATTTT
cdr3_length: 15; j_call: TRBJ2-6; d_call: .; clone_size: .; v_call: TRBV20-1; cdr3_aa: CSAWGDEGGANVLTF; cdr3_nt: TGCAGTGCTTGGGGTGATGAGGGTGGGGCCAACGTCCTGACTTTC
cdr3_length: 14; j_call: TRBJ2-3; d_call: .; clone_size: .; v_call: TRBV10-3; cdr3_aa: CAISGVGGTDTQYF; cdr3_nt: TGTGCCATCAGTGGGGTAGGCGGCACAGATACGCAGTATTTT
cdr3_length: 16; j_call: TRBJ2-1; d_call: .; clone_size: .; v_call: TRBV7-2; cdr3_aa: CASSLDGTPSYNEQFF; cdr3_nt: TGTGCCAGCAGCTTAGATGGGACTCCATCCTACAATGAGCAGTTCTTC
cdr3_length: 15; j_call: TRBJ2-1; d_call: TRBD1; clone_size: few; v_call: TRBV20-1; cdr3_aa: CSARQGARTFNEQFF; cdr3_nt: TGCAGTGCTAGACAGGGGGCCAGGACTTTCAATGAGCAGTTCTTC
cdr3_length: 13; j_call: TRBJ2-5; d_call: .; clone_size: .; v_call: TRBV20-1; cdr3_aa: CSASRLAEGEQYF; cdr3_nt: TGCAGTGCTAGTCGACTAGCTGAGGGGGAGCAGTACTTC
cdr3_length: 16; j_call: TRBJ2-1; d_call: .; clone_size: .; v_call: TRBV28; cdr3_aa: CASSPRQSSSYNEQFF; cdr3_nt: TGTGCCAGCAGTCCTCGACAGTCTAGCTCCTACAATGAGCAGTTCTTC
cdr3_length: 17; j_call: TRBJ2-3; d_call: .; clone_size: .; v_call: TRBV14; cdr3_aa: CASSQAPPRDLTDTQYF; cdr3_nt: TGTGCCAGCAGCCAAGCCCCCCCTAGGGACCTCACAGATACGCAGTATTTT
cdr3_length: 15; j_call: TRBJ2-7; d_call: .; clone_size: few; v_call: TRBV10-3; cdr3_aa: CAISESMVMGYEQYF; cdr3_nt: TGTGCCATCAGTGAGTCGATGGTGATGGGCTACGAGCAGTACTTC
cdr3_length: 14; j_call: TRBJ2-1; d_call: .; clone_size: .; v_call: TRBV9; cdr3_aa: CASSVDGQNNEQFF; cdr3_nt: TGTGCCAGCAGCGTAGACGGGCAGAACAATGAGCAGTTCTTC
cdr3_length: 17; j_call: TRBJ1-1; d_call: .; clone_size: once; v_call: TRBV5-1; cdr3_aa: CASSPRGPRGMNTEAFF; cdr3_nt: TGCGCCAGCAGTCCAAGGGGCCCAAGAGGGATGAACACTGAAGCTTTCTTT
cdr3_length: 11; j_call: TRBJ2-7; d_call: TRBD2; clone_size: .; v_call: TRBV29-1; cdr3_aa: CSAGGAYEQYF; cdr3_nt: TGCAGCGCGGGGGGTGCCTACGAGCAGTACTTC
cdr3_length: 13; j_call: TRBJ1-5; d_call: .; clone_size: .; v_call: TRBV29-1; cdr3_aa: CSVVKGPNQPQHF; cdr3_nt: TGCAGCGTTGTTAAAGGGCCTAATCAGCCCCAGCATTTT
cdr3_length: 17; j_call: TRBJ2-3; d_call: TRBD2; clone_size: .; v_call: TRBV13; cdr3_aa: CASSLYPSGSGEDTQYF; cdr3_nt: TGTGCCAGCAGCCTCTACCCGAGCGGGAGTGGGGAGGATACGCAGTATTTT
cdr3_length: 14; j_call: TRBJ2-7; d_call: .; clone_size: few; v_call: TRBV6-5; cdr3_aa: CASSYGGVNYEQYF; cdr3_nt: TGTGCCAGCAGTTACGGAGGGGTCAACTACGAGCAGTACTTC
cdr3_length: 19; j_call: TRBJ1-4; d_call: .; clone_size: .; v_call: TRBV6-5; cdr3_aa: CASSYPRPTGHPTNEKLFF; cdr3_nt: TGTGCCAGCAGTTATCCTCGACCGACCGGACATCCAACTAATGAAAAACTGTTTTTT
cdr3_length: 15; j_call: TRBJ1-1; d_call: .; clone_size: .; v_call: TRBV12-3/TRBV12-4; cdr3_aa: CASSPPPAQFTEAFF; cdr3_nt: TGTGCCAGCAGTCCACCTCCCGCACAGTTCACTGAAGCTTTCTTT
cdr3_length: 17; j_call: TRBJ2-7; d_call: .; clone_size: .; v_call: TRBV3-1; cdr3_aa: CASSQSPGGGVPYEQYF; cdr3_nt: TGTGCCAGCAGCCAAAGCCCGGGTGGGGGAGTCCCCTACGAGCAGTACTTC
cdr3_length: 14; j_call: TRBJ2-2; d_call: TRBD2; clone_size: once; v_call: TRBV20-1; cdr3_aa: CSASLAENTGELFF; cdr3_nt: TGCAGTGCTAGTCTAGCGGAGAACACCGGGGAGCTGTTTTTT
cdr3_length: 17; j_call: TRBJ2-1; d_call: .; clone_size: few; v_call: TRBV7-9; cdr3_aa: CASSSVPGASSYNEQFF; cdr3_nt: TGTGCCAGCAGCTCCGTGCCGGGGGCGAGCTCCTACAATGAGCAGTTCTTC
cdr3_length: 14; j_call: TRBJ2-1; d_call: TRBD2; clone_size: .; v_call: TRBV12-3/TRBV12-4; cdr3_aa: CASSLAGGYNELFF; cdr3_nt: TGTGCCAGCAGTCTAGCGGGGGGGTACAATGAGCTGTTCTTC
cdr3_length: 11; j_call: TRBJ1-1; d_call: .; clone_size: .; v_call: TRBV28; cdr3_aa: CASGWRLGAFF; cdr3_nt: TGTGCCAGCGGGTGGCGGTTGGGGGCTTTCTTT
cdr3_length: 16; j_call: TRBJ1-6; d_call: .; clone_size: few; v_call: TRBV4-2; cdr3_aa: CASSQVSGSDNSPLHF; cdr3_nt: TGTGCCAGCAGCCAAGTATCAGGGTCCGATAATTCACCCCTCCACTTT
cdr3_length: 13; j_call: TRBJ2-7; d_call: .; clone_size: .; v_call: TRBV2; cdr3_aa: CASNTGLTYEQYF; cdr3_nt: TGTGCCAGCAATACAGGGTTGACCTACGAGCAGTACTTC
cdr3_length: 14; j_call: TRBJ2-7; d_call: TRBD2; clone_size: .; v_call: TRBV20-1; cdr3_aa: CSATPGGRAYEQYF; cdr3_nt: TGCAGTGCTACCCCGGGCGGGAGGGCGTACGAGCAGTACTTC
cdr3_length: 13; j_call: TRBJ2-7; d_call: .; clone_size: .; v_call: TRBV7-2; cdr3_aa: CAEEQGLSYEQYF; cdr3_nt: TGTGCCGAAGAGCAGGGGCTATCCTACGAGCAGTACTTC
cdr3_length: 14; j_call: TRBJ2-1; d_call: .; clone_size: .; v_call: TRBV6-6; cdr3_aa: CASSPDSTDNEQFF; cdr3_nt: TGTGCCAGCAGCCCGGACTCTACCGACAATGAGCAGTTCTTC